This T cell receptor beta chain was sequenced for a study of blood T cell repertoires in COVID-19. Whole-study context: There were acute and convalescent COVID-19 samples, and they came from the United States, Italy and Spain. In each case, the material was cDNA or gDNA derived from T cells, B-cell-depleted T cells, or PBMCs.

Per the original data handling: The authors estimated nucleated cell counts from reference gene primer amplification. Some clones are missing from TCRdb's copy, which holds only in-frame ones; the method was immunoSEQ multiplex PCR. V, J and clone size derive from that table, while D and trimming were established from the DNA sequence. Of about 130,000 clones listed, 65% to 90% were seen once; the top ten hold 25% to 30%. This CDR3 is built from 12 residues. V was pared by 4 bases and J by 7 bases, with 11 bases between. Germline CDR1 is MNHEY and CDR2 is SVGAGI. The table lists this clone with a few counts.

This TCR was recovered from a woman older than 75 with acute or convalescent COVID-19. Input material: peripheral blood. This sequence joins TRBV6-5 and TRBJ2-7; possibly TRBD1 for D (5 bases). CDR3 bases: TGTGCCAGCAGTTCAGGAGCAGGGGAGCAGTACTTC. The encoded protein is CASSSGAGEQYF.